The next 18 T cell receptor beta chains were all read from a single sample in a study of pediatric ulcerative colitis. Some clones are missing from TCRdb's copy, which holds only in-frame ones; the method was immunoSEQ multiplex PCR. This sample carries 60,000 to 75,000 clones, 70% to 85% of them seen once, and the ten largest clones take around 5.2%. Sequencing was performed on blood. The receptor set was obtained from a boy aged 5-17 years with moderate ulcerative colitis.

This chain connects TRBV7-8 to TRBJ2-7, with 7 bases identical to TRBD2. The CDR3 has 14 residues. V lost 0 bases, J lost 4 bases, and 3 bases stayed unmatched. Germline V gene data show CDR1 as SGHVS and CDR2 as FQNEAQ. The CDR3 bases are TGTGCCAGCAGCTTAGCAGGCGGGAGTTACGAGCAGTACTTC. Its protein is CASSLAGGSYEQYF.

The chain links TRBV18 to TRBJ1-5, with D maybe TRBD1 (5 bases). This CDR3 is 16 amino acids long. V was shortened by 3 bases and J by 2 bases, with 14 bases between the two germline ends. Germline CDR1 KGHSH, CDR2 LQKENI. In DNA, the CDR3 is TGTGCCAGCTCACCTCGGGACGGACAAGGCAATCAGCCCCAGCATTTT. Protein sequence: CASSPRDGQGNQPQHF.

A single count supports this clone. The chain combines TRBV4-1 with TRBJ2-7; 9 bases line up with TRBD2. After removal of 2 bases from V and 2 bases from J, the junction contained 10 bases not matched to a gene. Germline CDR1 is MGHRA and CDR2 is YSYEKL. CDR3 length: 17 residues. The CDR3 DNA sequence: TGCGCCAGCAGCCAAATCGTGCAGCGGGAGGTCACCTACGAGCAGTACTTC. Amino acid sequence: CASSQIVQREVTYEQYF.

A few counts support this clone. Here the CDR3 reads CASSFRDRETYEQYF. The DNA of the CDR3 is TGTGCCAGCAGCTTCCGGGACAGGGAAACCTACGAGCAGTACTTC. The chain employs TRBV11-2 and TRBJ2-7, with TRBD1 identical over 9 bases. This CDR3 has 15 residues. Germline lookup yields CDR1 SGHAT and CDR2 FQNNGV. V dropped 3 bases and J dropped 2; count of bases not matched to a gene: 5.

The chain carries TRBV7-3 and TRBJ2-7; D perhaps matches TRBD2 (6 bases). There are 14 residues in the CDR3. V was shortened by 4 bases and J by 1 base, with 11 bases between the two germline ends. The germline gives CDR1 SGHTA, CDR2 FQGTGA. In DNA form, the CDR3 reads TGTGCCAGCAGCTCCCAGGCGGGGTCCTACGAGCAGTACTTC. The encoded protein is CASSSQAGSYEQYF.

CDR3 residues: CATSRDAVSQTTNEKLFF. The CDR3 region has the DNA TGTGCCACCAGCAGAGATGCTGTCAGTCAAACAACTAATGAAAAACTGTTTTTT. The chain is built from TRBV15 and TRBJ1-4, with D uncertain. This CDR3 contains 18 residues. In germline, CDR1 is LNHNV, CDR2 YYDKDF (reference sequence). Trimming left V 0 bases short and J 0 bases short, with 14 bases between.

The chain recombines TRBV7-3 with TRBJ2-2; D not certain. Trimming left V 2 bases short and J 13 bases short, with 20 bases between. The CDR3 contains 15 residues. Per germline, CDR1 SGHTA and CDR2 FQGTGA. CDR3 in DNA: TGTGCCAGCAGCTTAGTTTTGCGTCAGCCGGCGGTGCTGTTTTTT. This codes for CASSLVLRQPAVLFF.

This clone was found once. The V gene is TRBV7-2, the J gene TRBJ2-7; perhaps TRBD2 as D (6 bases). The length of the CDR3 is 15 residues. Germline CDR1 reads SGHTA; CDR2 reads FQGNSA. V was cut by 2 bases and J by 5 bases, with 16 bases left in between. CDR3 in DNA: TGTGCCAGCAGCTTAATCACGGGAGTCCAGGACGAGCAGTACTTC. Protein: CASSLITGVQDEQYF.

V is TRBV29-1 and J is TRBJ1-2, with 11 bases identical to TRBD1. The CDR3 sequence is 14 residues long. Trimming at V came to 6 bases and at J to 3 bases, leaving 6 bases not matched to a gene. Germline V gives CDR1 SQVTM, CDR2 ANQGSEA. The CDR3 sequence is CSVVDRGQYYGYTF. CDR3 DNA sequence: TGCAGCGTAGTGGACAGGGGGCAATACTATGGCTACACCTTC.

The V call is TRBV25-1, the J call TRBJ1-2; no clear D gene. V was cut by 5 bases and J by 1 base, with 20 bases left in between. This CDR3 is built from 17 residues. Germline V gene lookup returns CDR1 MGHDK and CDR2 SYGVNS. DNA for the CDR3: TGTGCCAGCAGTTCTGCAATCCTCCGGGGTGATAACTATGGCTACACCTTC. As protein: CASSSAILRGDNYGYTF.

The V and J genes are TRBV7-9 and TRBJ1-6, with no clear D. From germline, CDR1 is SEHNR and CDR2 FQNEAQ (reference sequence). Between the trimmed V and J ends, which lost 2 bases and 0 bases, there was a span of 14 bases. The CDR3 is 18 amino acids. The chain's CDR3 is CASSLSQGWGSYNSPLHF. In DNA, the CDR3 is TGTGCCAGCAGCTTATCACAAGGGTGGGGCTCCTATAATTCACCCCTCCACTTT. The whole variable domain, remainder taken from reference TRBV7-9 and TRBJ1-6, is DTGVSQNPRHKITKRGQNVTFRCDPISEHNRLYWYRQTLGQGPEFLTYFQNEAQLEKSRLLSDRFSAERPKGSFSTLEIQRTEQGDSAMYLCASSLSQGWGSYNSPLHFGNGTRLTVT.

The gene calls are TRBV9 and TRBJ2-3, with D possibly TRBD2 on 5 matching bases. Trimming left V 4 bases short and J 3 bases short, with 15 bases between. The CDR3 covers 15 residues. Germline lookup yields CDR1 SGDLS and CDR2 YYNGEE. CDR3 in DNA: TGTGCCAGCAGCTCTCATCCCCGGGATACAGATACGCAGTATTTT. Translated, it gives CASSSHPRDTDTQYF.

V is TRBV30 and J is TRBJ1-1; 7 bases map to TRBD1. CDR1 and CDR2 (germline): GTSNPN, SVGIG (reference sequence). This CDR3 spans 13 amino acids. Germline trimming cut 5 bases from V and 4 bases from J; bases unmatched to any gene: 7. This CDR3 is CAWRDYRGTEAFF. CDR3 in DNA: TGTGCCTGGCGGGACTACAGGGGCACTGAAGCTTTCTTT.

V and J are TRBV27 and TRBJ1-2; D remains ambiguous. Germline assignment: CDR1 MNHEY and CDR2 SMNVEV (reference sequence). With 5 bases removed from V and 4 bases from J, the gap between germline ends came to 14 bases. This CDR3 comprises 14 residues. The CDR3 here is CASSPLGPPYGYTF. CDR3 DNA: TGTGCCAGCAGTCCTCTCGGGCCTCCCTATGGCTACACCTTC.

This chain joins TRBV6-5 and TRBJ1-5; D might be TRBD1 (5 bases). The CDR3 has 15 residues. CDR1 and CDR2 from the germline V gene are MNHEY and SVGAGI. The germline V and J ends were trimmed by 3 bases and 1 base, with 10 bases remaining between them. DNA of the CDR3: TGTGCCAGCAGTTATTCTCAGGGAAGCAATCAGCCCCAGCATTTT. Encoded protein: CASSYSQGSNQPQHF.

The chain carries TRBV27 and TRBJ1-1; a weak D match, TRBD1 (5 bases). Germline CDR1 MNHEY, CDR2 SMNVEV (reference sequence). The length of the CDR3 is 13 residues. V was cut by 6 bases and J by 1 base, with 9 bases left in between. The CDR3 nucleotides read TGTGCCAGCAGCCTTGACAGGAACACTGAAGCTTTCTTT. Translating it yields CASSLDRNTEAFF.

V usage is TRBV5-6 and J usage is TRBJ2-3; 8 nucleotides match TRBD1. V lost 3 bases, J lost 2 bases, and 2 bases stayed unmatched. This CDR3 spans 14 amino acids. Germline loops: CDR1 SGHDT, CDR2 YYEEEE. The CDR3 sequence is CASSWTGYTDTQYF. DNA of the CDR3: TGTGCCAGCAGCTGGACAGGGTACACAGATACGCAGTATTTT.

The rearrangement joins TRBV30 to TRBJ2-1; D uncertain. The CDR3 loop spans 11 amino acids. Germline CDR1 reads GTSNPN; CDR2 reads SVGIG (reference sequence). V lost 0 bases and J 7 bases, leaving 4 bases between the germline ends. The chain's CDR3 is CAWSVTNEQFF. The CDR3 region has the DNA TGTGCCTGGAGTGTTACTAATGAGCAGTTCTTC.